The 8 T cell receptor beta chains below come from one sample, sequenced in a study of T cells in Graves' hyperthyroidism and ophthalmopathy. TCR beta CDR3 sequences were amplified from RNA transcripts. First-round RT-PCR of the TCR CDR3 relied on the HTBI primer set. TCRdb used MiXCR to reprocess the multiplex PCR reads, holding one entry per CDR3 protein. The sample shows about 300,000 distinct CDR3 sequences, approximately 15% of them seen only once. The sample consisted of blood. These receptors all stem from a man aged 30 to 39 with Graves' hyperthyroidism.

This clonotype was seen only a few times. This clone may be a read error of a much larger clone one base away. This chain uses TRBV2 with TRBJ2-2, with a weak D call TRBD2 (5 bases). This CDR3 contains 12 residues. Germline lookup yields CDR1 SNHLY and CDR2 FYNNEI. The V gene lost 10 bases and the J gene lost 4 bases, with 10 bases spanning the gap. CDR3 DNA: TGTGCCATCCGAGGGAGCACCGGGGAGCTGTTTTTT. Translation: CAIRGSTGELFF.

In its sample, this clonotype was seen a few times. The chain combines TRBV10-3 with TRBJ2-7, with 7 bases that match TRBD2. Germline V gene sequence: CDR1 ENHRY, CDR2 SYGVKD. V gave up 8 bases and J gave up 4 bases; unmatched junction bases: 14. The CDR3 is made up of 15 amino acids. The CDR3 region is CAISRPPAGFYEQYF. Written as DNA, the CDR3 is TGTGCCATCTCCCGGCCGCCAGCGGGGTTTTACGAGCAGTACTTC.

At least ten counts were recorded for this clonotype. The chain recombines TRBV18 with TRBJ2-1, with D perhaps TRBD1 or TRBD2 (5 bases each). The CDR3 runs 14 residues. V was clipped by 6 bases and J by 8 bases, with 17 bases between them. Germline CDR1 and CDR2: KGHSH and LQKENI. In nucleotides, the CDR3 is TGTGCCAGCTCCCGACCCGAAGGGGACCATGAGCAGTTCTTC. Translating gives CASSRPEGDHEQFF.

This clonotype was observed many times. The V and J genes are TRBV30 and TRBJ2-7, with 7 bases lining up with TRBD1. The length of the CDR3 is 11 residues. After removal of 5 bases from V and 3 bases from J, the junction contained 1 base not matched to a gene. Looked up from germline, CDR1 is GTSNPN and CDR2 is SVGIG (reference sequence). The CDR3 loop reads CAWGDSYEQYF. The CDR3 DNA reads TGTGCCTGGGGGGACAGCTACGAGCAGTACTTC.

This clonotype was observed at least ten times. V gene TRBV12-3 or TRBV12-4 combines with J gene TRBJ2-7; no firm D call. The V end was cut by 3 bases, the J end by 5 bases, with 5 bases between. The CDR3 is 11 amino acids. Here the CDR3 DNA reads TGTGCCAGCAGTTTCGCCGACGAGCAGTACTTC. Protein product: CASSFADEQYF.

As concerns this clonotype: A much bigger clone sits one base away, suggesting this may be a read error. CDR3: CASSLDPGEPFF. The CDR3, as DNA: TGTGCCAGCAGCCTAGACCCCGGGGAGCCGTTTTTT. The chain combines TRBV5-6 with TRBJ2-2; D is possibly TRBD2 (5 bases). Germline V gives CDR1 SGHDT, CDR2 YYEEEE. CDR3 length equals 12 residues.

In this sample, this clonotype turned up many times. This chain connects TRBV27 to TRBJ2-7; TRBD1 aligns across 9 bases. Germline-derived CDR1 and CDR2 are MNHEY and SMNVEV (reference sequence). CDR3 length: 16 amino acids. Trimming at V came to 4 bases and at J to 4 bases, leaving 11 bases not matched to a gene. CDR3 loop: CASSSIRDRVGYEQYF. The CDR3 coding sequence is TGTGCCAGCAGTTCCATCCGGGACAGGGTCGGTTACGAGCAGTACTTC.

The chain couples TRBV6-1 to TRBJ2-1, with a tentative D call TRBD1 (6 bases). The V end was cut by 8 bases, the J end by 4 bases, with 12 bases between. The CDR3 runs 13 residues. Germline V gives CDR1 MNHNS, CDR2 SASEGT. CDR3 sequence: CASGWTDYNEQFF. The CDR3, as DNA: TGTGCCAGCGGCTGGACAGATTACAATGAGCAGTTCTTC.